These 18 T cell receptor beta chains originate from one sample sequenced in a study of shared clonotypes between healthy human individuals. TCRdb's table, derived via immunoSEQ multiplex PCR, lists solely in-frame clones and lacks some. The sample shows 400,000 to 500,000 clones, around 80% of them seen only once. Sequenced material: PBMCs. The receptor source for this set is a woman aged 40 to 50 in good health. Some clones in this sample may be carry-over from other donors' samples.

This chain joins TRBV7-3 and TRBJ2-5, with unresolved D. Germline V gene sequence: CDR1 SGHTA, CDR2 FQGTGA. Trimming stripped 1 base from V and 2 bases from J, with 5 bases between. This CDR3 is built from 13 residues. The CDR3 DNA reads as TGTGCCAGCAGCTTAAGTAAACAAGAGACCCAGTACTTC. It specifies CASSLSKQETQYF.

The J gene is TRBJ1-5, the V gene TRBV4-3; D is ambiguous. V lost 0 bases to trimming and J lost 8 bases, with 14 bases between them. The length of the CDR3 is 15 residues. CDR1 is LGHNA, CDR2 YSLEER, per germline. CDR3 nucleotides: TGCGCCAGCAGCCAAGATCTAGTGGGTAGTAAGCCCCAGCATTTT. Translation gives CASSQDLVGSKPQHF.

The rearrangement uses TRBV11-2 and TRBJ2-5; TRBD2 aligns across 11 bases. The germline V gene has CDR1 SGHAT and CDR2 FQNNGV. J gave up 5 bases and V 5 bases, and 7 bases lay outside the gene matches. The CDR3 consists of 15 residues. The CDR3 region is CASSPSLAGEETQYF. CDR3 in DNA: TGTGCCAGCAGCCCTTCACTAGCGGGAGAGGAGACCCAGTACTTC.

The J gene is TRBJ2-7, the V gene TRBV28; D ambiguous. Trimming left V 8 bases short and J 1 base short, with 18 bases between. This CDR3 is built from 15 residues. Germline lookup yields CDR1 MDHEN and CDR2 SYDVKM. The CDR3 region has the DNA TGTGCCAGCTCCCGAAGCCCGGCTGAATCCTACGAGCAGTACTTC. This translates into CASSRSPAESYEQYF.

Notes on this clone: A read error may explain this, as a much larger clone is one base away. The J gene is TRBJ2-5, the V gene TRBV4-1, with D tentatively TRBD2 (7 bases). This CDR3 has 14 residues. CDR1 and CDR2 (germline): MGHRA, YSYEKL. The CDR3 DNA is TGCGCCAGCAGCAAAGATGGGGGGGCGGAGACCCAGTACTTC. Protein product: CASSKDGGAETQYF.

The chain recombines TRBV9 with TRBJ2-7; D is possibly TRBD1 or TRBD2 (5 bases each). CDR3 length: 15 amino acids. Germline values: CDR1 SGDLS, CDR2 YYNGEE. The V gene lost 0 bases and the J gene lost 4 bases, with 14 bases spanning the gap. The DNA of the CDR3 is TGTGCCAGCAGCGTAGGGGTCGGGACCCAGTACGAGCAGTACTTC. The encoded protein is CASSVGVGTQYEQYF.

The chain uses TRBV6-5 and TRBJ2-3; D possibly matches TRBD1 or TRBD2 (5 bases each). The CDR3 contains 16 residues. Per the germline V gene, CDR1 is MNHEY and CDR2 is SVGAGI. V was shortened by 3 bases and J by 0 bases, with 13 bases between the two germline ends. This CDR3 reads CASSYRGAPSTDTQYF. CDR3 nucleotides: TGTGCCAGCAGTTATAGGGGAGCTCCTAGCACAGATACGCAGTATTTT.

The chain has TRBV27 and TRBJ2-7; TRBD1 matches 10 bases. CDR1 is MNHEY and CDR2 is SMNVEV in the germline V gene (reference sequence). CDR3 length: 14 residues. The ends lost 5 bases at V and 5 bases at J; junction bases unmatched: 6. CDR3 loop: CASSTRTGGDEQYF. CDR3 sequence (DNA): TGTGCCAGCAGTACACGGACAGGGGGGGACGAGCAGTACTTC.

This clone was detected a few times. The same CDR3 can be traced to other DNA sequences in this sample. The rearrangement joins TRBV28 to TRBJ2-6; D is unresolved. Per the germline V gene, CDR1 is MDHEN and CDR2 is SYDVKM. Trimming took off 2 bases at V and 0 bases at J, with 2 bases between the two ends. The CDR3 runs 14 residues. The CDR3 here is CASSLHSGANVLTF. The CDR3 DNA reads as TGTGCCAGCAGTTTACACTCTGGGGCCAACGTCCTGACTTTC.

The chain employs TRBV2 and TRBJ1-5, with TRBD1 as a possible D gene (5 bases). From germline, CDR1 is SNHLY and CDR2 FYNNEI. The CDR3 is 14 amino acids. Trimming stripped 8 bases from V and 9 bases from J, with 20 bases between. The CDR3 bases are TGTGCCAGCCGGGCGGACAACGCGGGCGCGCCCCAGCATTTT. Translated: CASRADNAGAPQHF.

The chain has TRBV28 and TRBJ1-1; TRBD1 might be the D (6 bases). The CDR3 has 13 amino acids. Trimming took off 8 bases at V and 5 bases at J, with 15 bases between the two ends. CDR1 is MDHEN and CDR2 is SYDVKM in the germline V gene. The DNA of the CDR3 is TGTGCCAGCCTGCAGGGGTCACGGACTGAAGCTTTCTTT. Encoded protein: CASLQGSRTEAFF.

This clone showed up just a few times. The sample has other DNA sequences that encode this CDR3 too. This chain joins TRBV7-2 and TRBJ2-7, with 12 bases identical to TRBD1. The CDR3 spans 15 residues. Germline CDR1 SGHTA, CDR2 FQGNSA. Trimming took 1 base from V and 6 from J; bases not matched to a gene: 4. The CDR3 DNA is TGTGCCAGCAGCTTAGTGGGGACAGGGGGCCTCGAGCAGTACTTC. Its protein is CASSLVGTGGLEQYF.

The gene calls are TRBV6-5 and TRBJ2-6; D gene uncertain. The CDR3 spans 15 residues. Germline V lookup: CDR1 MNHEY, CDR2 SVGAGI. V was cut by 2 bases and J by 4 bases, with 9 bases left in between. The CDR3 DNA sequence: TGTGCCAGCAGTTACGCGGTGAGCGGGGCCAACGTCCTGACTTTC. Translating it yields CASSYAVSGANVLTF.

This clone ranks as medium-sized. The gene calls are TRBV9 and TRBJ2-1; 11 nucleotides match TRBD2. The junction had 7 bases not matched to a gene; V was cut back by 4 bases and J by 7 bases. CDR3 length: 15 amino acids. The germline gives CDR1 SGDLS, CDR2 YYNGEE. CDR3 bases: TGTGCCAGCAGCCCCCGACTAGCGGGACTGAATGAGCAGTTCTTC. As protein: CASSPRLAGLNEQFF.

This clone was detected only once. The CDR3 spells CASTGGTATNEQFF. Here the CDR3 DNA reads TGTGCCAGCACCGGGGGGACAGCCACCAATGAGCAGTTCTTC. The chain employs TRBV6-5 and TRBJ2-1; D may match TRBD1 or TRBD2 (7 bases each). This CDR3 has 14 residues. Germline CDR1 MNHEY, CDR2 SVGAGI. Trimming cost V 7 bases and J 6 bases, with 16 bases left between them.

This chain uses TRBV27 with TRBJ2-7; 10 bases map to TRBD2. The germline CDR1 and CDR2 sequences are MNHEY and SMNVEV (reference sequence). V was clipped by 3 bases and J by 2 bases; unmatched bases: 4. This CDR3 comprises 15 residues. CDR3 in DNA: TGTGCCAGCAGTTTGAAGCGGGAGGGCCCCTACGAGCAGTACTTC. This gives the protein CASSLKREGPYEQYF.

The chain recombines TRBV9 with TRBJ2-3; tentative D call: TRBD2 (5 bases). CDR1 SGDLS and CDR2 YYNGEE come from the germline V gene. The V end was cut by 3 bases, the J end by 1 base, with 9 bases between. This CDR3 comprises 14 residues. CDR3 coding DNA: TGTGCCAGCAGCGCTAGCACAGGCACAGATACGCAGTATTTT. Its protein product is CASSASTGTDTQYF.

V gene TRBV9 combines with J gene TRBJ2-2, with TRBD2 matching over 9 bases. The CDR3 spans 14 residues. Germline trimming cut 4 bases from V and 5 bases from J; bases unmatched to any gene: 3. Germline lookup yields CDR1 SGDLS and CDR2 YYNGEE. The CDR3 sequence: CASSFLAGTGELFF. CDR3 DNA sequence: TGTGCCAGCAGCTTCCTAGCGGGAACCGGGGAGCTGTTTTTT.